The T cell receptor (beta chain) under discussion was sequenced for a study of T cells in Graves' hyperthyroidism and ophthalmopathy. Notes on the study in general: Blood also contained most expanded thyroid clonotypes above 0.001. Separation of ophthalmopathy from stable hyperthyroidism was achieved by a 13 V-J model.

V shed 4 bases and J shed 7 bases, with 13 bases lying between them. The CDR3 spans 14 residues. Germline assignment: CDR1 SEHNR and CDR2 FQNEAQ (reference sequence). Patients aged 18 to 65 with hyperthyroidism were newly diagnosed, with duration under 2 months. TCR beta CDR3 regions were amplified from RNA. HTBI primers were employed in a first-round RT-PCR of the TCR CDR3. TCRdb analysed the multiplex PCR reads with MiXCR anew, one entry per CDR3 protein. The sample lists just under 750,000 distinct CDR3 sequences, 35% seen once, with less than 35% in the top ten. Notes on this clonotype: Its specificity is unknown.

This receptor was obtained from a middle-aged woman with Graves' hyperthyroidism. Sequenced input: blood. The rearrangement links TRBV7-9 to TRBJ2-2; D is possibly TRBD2 (5 bases). The CDR3 region is CASSSDTRVGELFF. Here the CDR3 DNA reads TGTGCCAGCAGCTCCGACACTAGGGTCGGGGAGCTGTTTTTT.